This T cell receptor (beta chain) was identified in a study of human T cells and chemical hapten exposure (dated by TCRdb to 2020 to 2022). In terms of the full investigation: For sensitization, 2% DPC in acetone was applied to a 2 cm by 2 cm area of upper inner arm skin. The mostly female patient cohort included alopecia areata with under or over 50% scalp involvement, alopecia totalis and alopecia universalis. Peripheral blood TCR repertoire changes were tracked in vivo in alopecia patients during primary and secondary sensitization to the hapten diphenylcyclopropenone (DPC). Patch testing on the upper back used Finn chambers containing 0.01% DPC, with scoring done after 6 days according to International Contact Dermatitis Research Group standards. Throughout the study period of 20 to 25 weeks, patients also received therapeutic DPC doses to the scalp every week. Blood for TCR sequencing was provided by twenty-nine alopecia patients at one to four time points (pre-sensitization, 2, 6 and 24 weeks). Blood samples were taken from patients before sensitization (week 0) and then at 2, 6 and about 24 weeks after DPC sensitization. Libraries were pooled for sequencing, and variation in per-sample TCR yields was attributed mainly to small differences in library volumes within the pool. What the research found in general, with its limitations: Repeated subsampling changed both the strength of the expansion versus patch-test correlation and the threshold at which that correlation became significant. Expanded TCRs formed significantly more large CDR3 similarity clusters than pre-sensitization or healthy control sets, consistent with antigen-driven responses. Alopecia, a presumed autoimmune disease, was present in all patients, so the immune response of the patients might differ from that of healthy individuals. The number of TCRs above 1 in 1000 frequency did not change with DPC sensitization; there was no evidence of global repertoire structure alterations. Patch test score was positively correlated with the number of PT1 expanded TCRs, with significance at thresholds 8, 16 and 32 but not at 4.

The time point label of this sample denotes: pre-sensitization, week 0. Sample treatment or condition, as interpreted from the label and publication: therapeutic diphenylcyclopropenone sensitization with weekly scalp DPC. At every patch-test visit, the blood draw took place before the patch test was put on. Patients were considered eligible if aged 18 to 70, diagnosed with alopecia and deemed suitable for DPC therapy, and patients were excluded if pregnant. Total RNA was isolated from unfractionated whole blood collected in Tempus Blood RNA tubes. Receptor amplification or capture employed RACE. The listed sequencing device is NextSeq 500. During library preparation, unique molecular identifiers were attached to individual cDNA molecules so that TCRs could be counted in a quantitative, reproducible way. Both TCR alpha and TCR beta chains were sequenced from each blood RNA sample. Per the source publication's procedure: The median number of TCRs per sample was over 95,000, ranging from about 20,000 to 690,600. The Decombinator software suite was used to annotate the V, J and CDR3 of the TCR reads. Every sample was subsampled to the same number of TCRs (28,000) for the PS versus PT1 abundance plots. Expanded TCRs were defined as absent before sensitization and observed at least eight times at the 2-week time point. TCRdb took the public reads, trimmed them with fastp at Q25, ran MiXCR for clone calling and kept in-frame beta chains. Every entry covers one CDR3 protein and lists the most common genes and DNA from its rows. TCRdb's processing, not the authors', yielded these V and J calls. The sample table lists about 300,000 distinct CDR3 sequences, about 5.4% of them with a count of one. The ten largest make up about 8.7% of the sample.

Turning to this clonotype: What this receptor recognizes is not known. Just one base apart from a much larger clone, this may be a read error.

The specimen comprised whole blood, sampled in connection with sensitization to the hapten diphenylcyclopropenone (DPC). The source is a woman aged 18-35 years with alopecia areata. Some clones in this sample may be carry-over from other donors' samples.

The CDR3 reads CASSPCSAGANVLTF. The DNA reads as follows: TGTGCCAGCTCACCCTGTTCAGCTGGGGCCAACGTCCTGACTTTC. The chain couples TRBV18 to TRBJ2-6; there is no confident call for the D gene. CDR1 and CDR2 were assigned from the germline V gene as KGHSH and LQKENI. The CDR3 measures 15 amino acids from cysteine to phenylalanine. Only the CDR3 region is kept as DNA, spanning 45 bases read in frame from base 1. The germline ends are 8 bases apart after V is trimmed by 3 bases and J by 2 bases.